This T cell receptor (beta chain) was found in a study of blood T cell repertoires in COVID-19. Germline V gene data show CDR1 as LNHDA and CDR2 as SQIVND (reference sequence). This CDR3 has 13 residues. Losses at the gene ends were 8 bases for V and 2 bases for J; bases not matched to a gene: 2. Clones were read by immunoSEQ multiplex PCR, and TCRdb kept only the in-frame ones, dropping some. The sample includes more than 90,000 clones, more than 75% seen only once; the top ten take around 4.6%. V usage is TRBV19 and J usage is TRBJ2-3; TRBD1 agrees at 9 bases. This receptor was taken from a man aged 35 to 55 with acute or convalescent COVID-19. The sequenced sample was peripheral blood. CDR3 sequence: CASRDRVTDTQYF. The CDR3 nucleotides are TGTGCCAGTCGGGACAGGGTCACAGATACGCAGTATTTT.